The 19 T cell receptor beta chains below come from one sample, sequenced in a study of a mutant IDH1 vaccine in newly diagnosed glioma. Clones were sequenced by immunoSEQ multiplex PCR, and TCRdb holds only the in-frame ones, with some missing. Of 35,000 to 40,000 clones listed, under 80% are singletons. Time point given: baseline, week 1 (first vaccination visit). Stated treatment: pre-vaccination baseline after standard-of-care therapy. Sequenced here: PBMCs, sampled from a glioma patient treated with radiotherapy, temozolomide or both. These receptors originate from a man between 40 and 49 years old with glioma. Some clones in this sample may be carry-over from other donors' samples.

Notes on this clone: Other nucleotide sequences in the sample specify the same CDR3. The chain combines TRBV10-3 with TRBJ2-3; D remains unclear. Trimming removed 4 bases at V and 0 bases at J, with 8 bases between. Germline V gene data show CDR1 as ENHRY and CDR2 as SYGVKD. The CDR3 spans 14 residues. CDR3 DNA: TGTGCCATCAGTGCGTCGGCGAGCACAGATACGCAGTATTTT. Its translation is CAISASASTDTQYF.

This rearrangement joins TRBV27 to TRBJ1-1, with D perhaps TRBD1 (5 bases). Germline V lookup: CDR1 MNHEY, CDR2 SMNVEV (reference sequence). This CDR3 spans 13 amino acids. With 3 bases removed from V and 5 bases from J, the gap between germline ends came to 10 bases. The CDR3 spells CASSLGVGTEAFF. CDR3 nucleotides: TGTGCCAGCAGTTTGGGGGTGGGGACTGAAGCTTTCTTT.

This clone has a handful of counts. This chain links TRBV5-8 with TRBJ1-5; D uncertain. Germline V gives CDR1 SGHTS, CDR2 YDEGEE. Deletions cut 4 bases from V and 7 bases from J, with 15 bases between. The CDR3 extends over 14 amino acids. CDR3 bases: TGTGCCAGCAGCAATCAACCGGTGGGCCAGCCCCAGCATTTT. Its protein is CASSNQPVGQPQHF. The full variable domain, with the rest looked up from reference TRBV5-8 and TRBJ1-5, is EAGVTQSPTHLIKTRGQQATLRCSPISGHTSVYWYQQALGLGLQFLLWYDEGEERNRGNFPPRFSGRQFPNYSSELNVNALELEDSALYLCASSNQPVGQPQHFGDGTRLSIL.

CDR3: CAISPGTAANEKLFF. CDR3 nucleotide sequence: TGTGCCATCAGCCCCGGGACAGCCGCTAATGAAAAACTGTTTTTT. The V gene is TRBV10-3, the J gene TRBJ1-4, with 7 nucleotides matching TRBD1. Looked up from germline, CDR1 is ENHRY and CDR2 is SYGVKD. The V gene end was trimmed by 6 bases and the J gene end by 3 bases; junction bases not matched to a gene: 7. The CDR3 has 15 residues.

This chain connects TRBV5-5 to TRBJ1-1; D possibly corresponds to TRBD1 (6 bases). From germline, CDR1 is SGHKS and CDR2 YYEKEE (reference sequence). V was pared by 4 bases and J by 4 bases, with 17 bases between. This CDR3 has 15 residues. The CDR3 loop is CASSTPDSFGTEAFF. Here the CDR3 DNA reads TGTGCCAGCAGCACCCCGGACAGTTTTGGCACTGAAGCTTTCTTT.

J is TRBJ1-1 and V is TRBV5-4, with 7 bases that match TRBD1. J was trimmed by 1 base and V by 0 bases; bases with no gene match: 9. This CDR3 is 17 amino acids long. Looked up from germline, CDR1 is SGHNT and CDR2 is YYREEE (reference sequence). The CDR3 loop is CASSLGGQVRRNTEAFF. CDR3 DNA: TGTGCCAGCAGCTTGGGAGGACAGGTCCGCCGGAACACTGAAGCTTTCTTT.

This chain links TRBV5-6 with TRBJ1-2, with 8 bases aligning to TRBD1. Germline CDR1 SGHDT, CDR2 YYEEEE. With V trimmed by 2 bases and J by 8 bases, 5 bases remained unmatched. This CDR3 comprises 13 residues. The CDR3 nucleotides read TGTGCCAGCAGCTTAGACAGGGGCGACGGCTACACCTTC. As protein: CASSLDRGDGYTF.

The CDR3 sequence: CASSLPTGFYNSPLHF. The CDR3 DNA sequence: TGTGCCAGCAGCCTACCAACAGGGTTCTATAATTCACCCCTCCACTTT. The chain links TRBV11-2 to TRBJ1-6, with D tentatively TRBD1 (6 bases). V lost 5 bases, J lost 3 bases, and 14 bases lay in between. The CDR3 extends over 16 amino acids. The V gene's germline CDR1 is SGHAT and CDR2 FQNNGV.

This chain joins TRBV30 and TRBJ1-2, with 7 bases identical to TRBD1. The ends lost 3 bases at V and 1 base at J; junction bases unmatched: 5. The CDR3 length is 14 residues. Germline lookup yields CDR1 GTSNPN and CDR2 SVGIG (reference sequence). CDR3 amino acids: CAWRTGTVNYGYTF. In nucleotides, the CDR3 is TGTGCCTGGAGAACCGGGACAGTTAACTATGGCTACACCTTC.

The chain uses TRBV6-5 and TRBJ2-1; TRBD2 matches 11 bases. The CDR3 runs to 16 residues. The ends lost 4 bases at V and 7 bases at J; junction bases unmatched: 9. Looked up from germline, CDR1 is MNHEY and CDR2 is SVGAGI. The chain's CDR3 is CASSSPAGTSGNEQFF. CDR3 sequence (DNA): TGTGCCAGCAGTTCCCCGGCCGGGACTAGCGGAAATGAGCAGTTCTTC.

V usage is TRBV14 and J usage is TRBJ2-1; 7 nucleotides line up with TRBD1. CDR1 and CDR2 (germline): SGHDN, FVKESK. Losses at the gene ends were 6 bases for V and 4 bases for J; bases not matched to a gene: 15. The CDR3 has 17 amino acids. Here the CDR3 DNA reads TGTGCCAGCAGTCAATTCCGGGACAGCAAGGCTTACAATGAGCAGTTCTTC. This translates into CASSQFRDSKAYNEQFF.

The chain employs TRBV5-4 and TRBJ2-7; maybe TRBD2 (5 bases). The CDR3 loop spans 14 amino acids. Germline V gene sequence: CDR1 SGHNT, CDR2 YYREEE (reference sequence). V was clipped by 0 bases and J by 2 bases, with 9 bases between them. The chain's CDR3 is CASSLEASTYEQYF. In nucleotides, the CDR3 is TGTGCCAGCAGCTTGGAAGCTAGCACCTACGAGCAGTACTTC. Using reference TRBV5-4 and TRBJ2-7 for the parts outside the CDR3, the full variable domain is ETGVTQSPTHLIKTRGQQVTLRCSSQSGHNTVSWYQQALGQGPQFIFQYYREEENGRGNFPPRFSGLQFPNYSSELNVNALELDDSALYLCASSLEASTYEQYFGPGTRLTVT.

This clone was counted once. The chain recombines TRBV5-1 with TRBJ2-5, with TRBD2 as a possible D gene (5 bases). The length of the CDR3 is 14 residues. The germline V gene encodes CDR1 SGHRS and CDR2 YFSETQ. Deletions cut 4 bases from V and 4 bases from J, with 14 bases between. The CDR3 reads CASSPSLSGETQYF. CDR3 nucleotide sequence: TGCGCCAGCAGCCCATCTTTGAGCGGAGAGACCCAGTACTTC.

The chain has TRBV4-1 and TRBJ1-2; D not certain. Germline-derived CDR1 and CDR2 are MGHRA and YSYEKL. Trimming pared 5 bases from V and 8 bases from J, leaving 12 bases between. The CDR3 consists of 12 residues. CDR3 sequence: CASSSRMEGYTF. As DNA, the CDR3 is TGCGCCAGCAGCTCAAGAATGGAAGGCTACACCTTC.

This chain joins TRBV10-3 and TRBJ2-1, with D possibly being TRBD1 (6 bases). The germline V and J ends were trimmed by 8 bases and 7 bases, with 15 bases remaining between them. The CDR3 covers 13 residues. The germline V gene encodes CDR1 ENHRY and CDR2 SYGVKD. The CDR3 spells CAIGTGKDNEQFF. CDR3 DNA: TGTGCCATCGGAACAGGGAAGGATAATGAGCAGTTCTTC.

The rearrangement links TRBV9 to TRBJ1-2; 7 bases map to TRBD1. CDR3 length: 13 amino acids. V gave up 4 bases and J gave up 10 bases; unmatched junction bases: 10. Germline V lookup: CDR1 SGDLS, CDR2 YYNGEE. In DNA form, the CDR3 reads TGTGCCAGCAGCCAAACAGGGGAGTTTGACTACACCTTC. This translates into CASSQTGEFDYTF.

V is TRBV19 and J is TRBJ1-6, with D possibly TRBD1 on 5 matching bases. Trimming shortened V by 4 bases and J by 7 bases, and 8 bases separated the two germline ends. This CDR3 region has 13 residues. Per germline, CDR1 LNHDA and CDR2 SQIVND (reference sequence). The CDR3 loop is CASSTPGNSPLHF. Written as DNA, the CDR3 is TGTGCCAGTAGTACCCCAGGGAATTCACCCCTCCACTTT.

The rearrangement joins TRBV10-1 to TRBJ1-1; 7 nucleotides line up with TRBD1. Germline lookup yields CDR1 WNHNN and CDR2 SYGVQD (reference sequence). The junction had 6 bases not matched to a gene; V was cut back by 2 bases and J by 0 bases. The CDR3 is 16 residues long. The CDR3 spells CASSERQGVVNTEAFF. The CDR3, as DNA: TGCGCCAGCAGTGAGCGTCAGGGGGTTGTGAACACTGAAGCTTTCTTT.

Judged by abundance, this clone is medium-sized. The gene calls are TRBV7-9 and TRBJ1-1; D may be TRBD1 (6 bases). This CDR3 region has 16 residues. Germline V gives CDR1 SEHNR, CDR2 FQNEAQ (reference sequence). Trimming took 4 bases from V and 6 from J, leaving 21 bases between them. CDR3 coding DNA: TGTGCCAGCAGCTCCTGGGGAGGGGGAACCGACTCTGAAGCTTTCTTT. It specifies CASSSWGGGTDSEAFF.